The 8 T cell receptor beta chains in this list originate from one sample, sequenced in a study of control samples from healthy donors and cancer patients. Profiled with immunoSEQ multiplex PCR; TCRdb holds only in-frame clones, not every one. The listing contains about 190,000 clones. Input material: blood. Receptor source: a young woman in good health.

The chain carries TRBV11-2 and TRBJ2-5, with TRBD2 matching 11 bases. CDR1 is SGHAT and CDR2 is FQNNGV in the germline V gene. V lost 5 bases, J lost 0 bases, and 8 bases stayed unmatched. The CDR3 is 17 residues long. CDR3 sequence: CASSLGRLAGNQETQYF. DNA of the CDR3: TGTGCCAGCAGCCTTGGCAGACTAGCGGGAAACCAAGAGACCCAGTACTTC.

The V gene is TRBV10-1, the J gene TRBJ1-1; no reliable D call. Trimming left V 3 bases short and J 6 bases short, with 11 bases between. CDR3 length: 13 residues. The germline V gene has CDR1 WNHNN and CDR2 SYGVQD (reference sequence). For the CDR3, the DNA is TGCGCCAGCAGTGACGAGACCTGGGCTGAAGCTTTCTTT. Translation gives CASSDETWAEAFF.

The genes are TRBV18 and TRBJ1-1; no clear D gene. Germline CDR1 KGHSH, CDR2 LQKENI. The germline V and J ends were trimmed by 2 bases and 8 bases, with 9 bases remaining between them. The CDR3 runs 12 residues. The CDR3 region is CASSPSRAEAFF. CDR3 in DNA: TGTGCCAGCTCACCAAGCCGGGCGGAAGCTTTCTTT. Full variable domain (remainder filled in from reference TRBV18 and TRBJ1-1): NAGVMQNPRHLVRRRGQEARLRCSPMKGHSHVYWYRQLPEEGLKFMVYLQKENIIDESGMPKERFSAEFPKEGPSILRIQQVVRGDSAAYFCASSPSRAEAFFGQGTRLTVV.

The chain carries TRBV4-3 and TRBJ1-2; tentatively, D is TRBD1 (6 bases). Trimming took 0 bases from V and 6 from J, leaving 14 bases between them. The CDR3 is made up of 15 amino acids. The germline V gene encodes CDR1 LGHNA and CDR2 YSLEER. The CDR3 sequence: CASSQETRQVHGYTF. The CDR3 DNA follows: TGCGCCAGCAGCCAAGAGACAAGACAGGTCCATGGCTACACCTTC.

The chain couples TRBV5-1 to TRBJ2-3, with 8 bases that match TRBD1. With V trimmed by 7 bases and J by 2 bases, 3 bases remained unmatched. Germline V lookup: CDR1 SGHRS, CDR2 YFSETQ. This CDR3 contains 13 residues. DNA for the CDR3: TGCGCCAGCCAGACAGGGGACACAGATACGCAGTATTTT. This gives the protein CASQTGDTDTQYF.

This chain connects TRBV18 to TRBJ2-1, with D hard to call. Looked up from germline, CDR1 is KGHSH and CDR2 is LQKENI. The CDR3 is 12 residues long. V was clipped by 5 bases and J by 3 bases, with 5 bases between them. The CDR3 nucleotides read TGTGCCAGCTCAGACAACTACAATGAGCAGTTCTTC. Protein: CASSDNYNEQFF.

The V gene is TRBV14, the J gene TRBJ2-7; D possibly matches TRBD1 or TRBD2 (7 bases each). The V end was cut by 3 bases, the J end by 2 bases, with 14 bases between. Germline V gene sequence: CDR1 SGHDN, CDR2 FVKESK. The CDR3 consists of 15 residues. In DNA, the CDR3 is TGTGCCAGCAGCCAGGGACAGCGGGGCCCCTACGAGCAGTACTTC. Its translation: CASSQGQRGPYEQYF.

V is TRBV28 and J is TRBJ1-1, with TRBD1 as a possible D gene (5 bases). Germline-derived CDR1 and CDR2 are MDHEN and SYDVKM. The CDR3 is made up of 16 amino acids. V was trimmed by 5 bases and J by 4 bases, leaving 20 bases between them. CDR3 bases: TGTGCCAGCAGTCCTCATTCAGGGAGCACGGGCACTGAAGCTTTCTTT. It codes for CASSPHSGSTGTEAFF. The full variable domain, with the rest looked up from reference TRBV28 and TRBJ1-1, is DVKVTQSSRYLVKRTGEKVFLECVQDMDHENMFWYRQDPGLGLRLIYFSYDVKMKEKGDIPEGYSVSREKKERFSLILESASTNQTSMYLCASSPHSGSTGTEAFFGQGTRLTVV.